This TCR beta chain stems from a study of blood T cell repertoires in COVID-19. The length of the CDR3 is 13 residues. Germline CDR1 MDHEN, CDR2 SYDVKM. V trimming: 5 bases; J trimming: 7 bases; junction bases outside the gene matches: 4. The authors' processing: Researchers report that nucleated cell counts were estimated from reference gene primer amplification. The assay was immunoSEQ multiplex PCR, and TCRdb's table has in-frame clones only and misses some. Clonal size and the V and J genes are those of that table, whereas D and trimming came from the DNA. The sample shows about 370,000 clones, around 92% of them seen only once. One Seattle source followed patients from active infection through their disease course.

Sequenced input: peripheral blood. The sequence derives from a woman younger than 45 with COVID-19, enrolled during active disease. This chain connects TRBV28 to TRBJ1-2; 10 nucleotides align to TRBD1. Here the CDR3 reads CASSTGTGAGYTF. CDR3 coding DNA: TGTGCCAGCAGTACCGGGACAGGGGCTGGCTACACCTTC.